This entry features one T cell receptor beta chain sequence. This record belongs to a study of shared clonotypes between healthy human individuals. TCRdb keeps only in-frame clones here, not all; method: immunoSEQ multiplex PCR. The sample shows about 2.1 million clones, around 93% of them seen only once. Naive CD8 cells lacked CD45RO, underwent positive selection for CCR7 and left out terminally differentiated effector memory CD45RA+ cells. Per the germline V gene, CDR1 is SGDLS and CDR2 is YYNGEE. This CDR3 has 15 amino acids. V dropped 2 bases and J dropped 7; count of bases not matched to a gene: 11.

This clonotype was obtained from a young man in good health. Some clones in this sample may be carry-over from other donors' samples. The gene calls are TRBV9 and TRBJ2-7; 8 bases align to TRBD2. The source material was naive CD8+ T cells from PBMCs. The CDR3 DNA reads TGTGCCAGCAGCGTGTCGCGGGGGGCCTTAGGGGAGCAGTACTTC. This encodes CASSVSRGALGEQYF.